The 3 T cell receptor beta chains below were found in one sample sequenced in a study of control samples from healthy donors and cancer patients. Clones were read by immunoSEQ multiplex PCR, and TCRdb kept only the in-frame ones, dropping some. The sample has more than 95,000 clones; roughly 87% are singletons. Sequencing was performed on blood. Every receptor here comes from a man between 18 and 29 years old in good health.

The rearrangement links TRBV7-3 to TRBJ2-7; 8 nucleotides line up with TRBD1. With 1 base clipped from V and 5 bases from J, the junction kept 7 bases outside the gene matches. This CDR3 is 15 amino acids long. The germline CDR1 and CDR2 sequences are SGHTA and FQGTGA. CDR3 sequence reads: CASSLIAGGIHEQYF. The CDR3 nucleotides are TGTGCCAGCAGCTTAATCGCAGGGGGCATCCACGAGCAGTACTTC.

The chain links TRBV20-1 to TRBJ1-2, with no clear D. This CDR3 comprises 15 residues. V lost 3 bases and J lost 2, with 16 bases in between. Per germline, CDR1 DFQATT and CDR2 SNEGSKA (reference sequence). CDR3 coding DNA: TGCAGTGCTAGTACCGGGTTACCTTCGAACTATGGCTACACCTTC. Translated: CSASTGLPSNYGYTF.

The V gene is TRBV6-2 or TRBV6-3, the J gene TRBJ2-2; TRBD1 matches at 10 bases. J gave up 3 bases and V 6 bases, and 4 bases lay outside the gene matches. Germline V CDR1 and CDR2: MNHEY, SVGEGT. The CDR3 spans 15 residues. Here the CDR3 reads CASSPGTGDTGELFF. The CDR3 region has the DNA TGTGCCAGCAGCCCGGGGACAGGGGACACCGGGGAGCTGTTTTTT.